This T cell receptor (beta chain) was sequenced during a study of cytotoxic CD8 clonotypes in ibrutinib-treated CLL. About the study: Researchers reported ten to eleven relapsed/refractory and approximately 16 treatment-naive patients, around 17 of them IGHV unmutated.

On this clone: No antigen is known for it.

Clones were sequenced by immunoSEQ multiplex PCR, and TCRdb holds only the in-frame ones, with some missing. The repertoire includes approximately 340,000 clones, 67% of them detected once, and just under 6.5% sits in the top ten. Findings and caveats of the study: Baseline clonality, higher than in age-matched healthy donors, tracked circulating CD8+ T-cell counts.

For TCR beta libraries, about 2 micrograms of genomic DNA were obtained from cryopreserved PBMCs. The input for sequencing was PBMCs, taken after 36 months of ibrutinib treatment. The origin of this receptor is a human donor with chronic lymphocytic leukemia.

The CDR3 DNA sequence: TGTGCCAGCAGTGCCGGGACAGGTCGCAATCAGCCCCAGCATTTT. The encoded protein is CASSAGTGRNQPQHF. This chain joins TRBV6-5 and TRBJ1-5, with 8 bases aligning to TRBD1. This CDR3 region has 15 residues. Losses at the gene ends were 5 bases for V and 2 bases for J; bases not matched to a gene: 5. CDR1 MNHEY and CDR2 SVGAGI come from the germline V gene.